The entry that follows covers one T cell receptor (beta chain) sequence. No antigen is known for it. This sample was taken from a study of naive and memory T cell subsets. CDR3 size: 15 residues. The germline gives CDR1 MNHEY, CDR2 SVGAGI. V lost 5 bases, J lost 4 bases, and 16 bases lay in between. Overall study findings and caveats: Possibly reflecting memory cells re-expressing CD45RA, a few larger clonotypes occurred in naive repertoires, especially CD8. Over 85% of naive TCR sequences appeared only once after error correction, unlike memory subsets.

An equimolar mix of two oligonucleotides served as the beta constant-region primer for TRBC1 and TRBC2. Ligated cDNA was amplified by four rounds of PCR with nested alpha and beta constant-region primers and SP2. Via MiXCR, TCRdb re-called the UMI-ligation and nested PCR reads, giving one row per CDR3 protein. The sample has over 130,000 distinct CDR3 sequences, approximately 20% seen once. The sample consisted of naive CD8+ T cells from blood. J is TRBJ2-3 and V is TRBV6-5; no firm D call. The source is a human donor in good health. In DNA form, the CDR3 reads TGTGCCAGCAGTCCGACCCAGGTTGATGCAGATACGCAGTATTTT. The encoded protein is CASSPTQVDADTQYF.